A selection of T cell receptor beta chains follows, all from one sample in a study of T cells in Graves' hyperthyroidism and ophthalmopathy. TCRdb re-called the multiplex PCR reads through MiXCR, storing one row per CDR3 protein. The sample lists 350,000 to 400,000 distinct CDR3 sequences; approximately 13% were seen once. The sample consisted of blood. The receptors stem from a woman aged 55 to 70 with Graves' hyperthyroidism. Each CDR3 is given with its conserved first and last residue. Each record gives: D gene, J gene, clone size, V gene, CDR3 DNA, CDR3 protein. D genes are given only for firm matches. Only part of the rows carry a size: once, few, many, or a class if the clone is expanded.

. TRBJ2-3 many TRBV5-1 TGCGCCAGCAGCTCCGACGGGGGCACAGATACGCAGTATTTT CASSSDGGTDTQYF
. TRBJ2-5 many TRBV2 TGTGCCAGCCTCAGGACGGCAAACCAAGAGACCCAGTACTTC CASLRTANQETQYF
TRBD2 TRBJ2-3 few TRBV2 TGTGCCAGCAGTGACCAAGCGGGGTCATTAGCAGGTACGCAGTATTTT CASSDQAGSLAGTQYF
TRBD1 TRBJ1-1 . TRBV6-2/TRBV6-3 TGTGCCAGCAGTAGCAGGGGGTTGGGAGCTTTCTTT CASSSRGLGAFF
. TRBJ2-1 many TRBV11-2 TGTGCCAGCAGCTTAGTTCGGGTCCTCTACAATGAGCAGTTCTTC CASSLVRVLYNEQFF
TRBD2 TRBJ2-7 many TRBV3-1 TGTGCCAGCAGCCAAGGAGGGCTAGCGGCAAGCGAGCAGTACTTC CASSQGGLAASEQYF
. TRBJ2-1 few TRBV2 TGTGCCAGCAGTGGGGTCGTGGGCTCCTACAGTGAGCAGTTCTTC CASSGVVGSYSEQFF
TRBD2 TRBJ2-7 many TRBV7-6 TGTGCCAGCAGTCGAACTAGCGGGAGCAGATACGAGCAGTACTTC CASSRTSGSRYEQYF
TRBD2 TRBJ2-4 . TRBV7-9 TGTGCCAGCAGCCCTAAAGCGGGAGGGCCCTCTGGCAAAAACATTCAGTACTTC CASSPKAGGPSGKNIQYF
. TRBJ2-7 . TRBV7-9 TGTGCCAGCAGCTCCACGATCGGGACGATCGCCTACGAGCAGTACTTC CASSSTIGTIAYEQYF
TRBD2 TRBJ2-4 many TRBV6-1 TGTGCCAGCAGTGAAAGGAGCGGGAGGGCCCTCCTAGCCAAAAACATTCAGTACTTC CASSERSGRALLAKNIQYF
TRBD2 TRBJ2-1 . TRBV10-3 TGTGCCATCAAGGGCGGGAGTTCCTACAATGAGCAGTTCTTC CAIKGGSSYNEQFF
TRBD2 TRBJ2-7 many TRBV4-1 TGCGCCAGCAGCCCCACCCGGACTAGCGGGGACTACGAGCAGTACTTC CASSPTRTSGDYEQYF
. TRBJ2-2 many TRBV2 TGTGCCACCGGCGGGACTGATACGAACACCGGGGAGCTGTTTTTT CATGGTDTNTGELFF
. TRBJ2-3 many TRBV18 TGTGCCAGCTCACCACCCAGCATGCCCGGGACAGATACGCAGTATTTT CASSPPSMPGTDTQYF
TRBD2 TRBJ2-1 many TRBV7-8 TGTGCCATCTCCCCCCCGGGACTAGCAGGCAATGAGCAGTTCTTC CAISPPGLAGNEQFF
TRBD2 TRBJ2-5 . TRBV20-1 TGCAGTGCTAGACTAGCGGGAGGTCTAGGGGAGACCCAGTACTTC CSARLAGGLGETQYF
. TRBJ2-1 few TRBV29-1 TGCAGCGTTGAAACCCCCCACTCCTACAATGAGCAGTCCTTC CSVETPHSYNEQSF
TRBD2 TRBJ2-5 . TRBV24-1 TGTGCCACCAGCCGTAGCGGGCCGGGGGAGACCCAGTACTTC CATSRSGPGETQYF
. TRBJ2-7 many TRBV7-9 TGCGCCAGCAGCTTGGCCGGGACCTCCTACGAGCAGTACTTC CASSLAGTSYEQYF
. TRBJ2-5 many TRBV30 TGTGCCTGGAGTGTAGTCTTTGGGGAGACCCAGTACTTC CAWSVVFGETQYF
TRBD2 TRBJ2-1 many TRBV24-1 TGTGCCACCAGTGATCCTACGACTAGCGGGAGTAATGAGCAGTTCTTC CATSDPTTSGSNEQFF
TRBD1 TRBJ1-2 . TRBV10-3 TGTGCCATCAGCAGAGGGGACAGGGTCTATGGCTACACCTTC CAISRGDRVYGYTF
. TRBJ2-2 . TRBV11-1 TGTGCCAGCAGACGAGGAGGGAGGCTGAACACCGGGGAGCTGTTTTTT CASRRGGRLNTGELFF
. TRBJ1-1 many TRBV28 TGTGCCAGCAGATTGGGGACATCGTCTGAAGCTTTCTTT CASRLGTSSEAFF
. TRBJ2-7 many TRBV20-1 TGCAGTGCTAGAGATCCCATGACAGGTCATGGGGGCGAGCAGTACTTC CSARDPMTGHGGEQYF
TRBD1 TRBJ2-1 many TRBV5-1 TGCGCCAGCAGCTTACAGGGGGTATCCTACAATGAGCAGTTCTTC CASSLQGVSYNEQFF
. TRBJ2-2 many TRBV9 TGTGCCAGCAGCGTAGGAGGTGGGGGACCGAATAGGGGCGGGGAGCTGTTTTTT CASSVGGGGPNRGGELFF
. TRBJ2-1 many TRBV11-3 TGTGCCAGCAGCTCGGACGGGAGCTCCTACAATGAGCAGTTCTTC CASSSDGSSYNEQFF
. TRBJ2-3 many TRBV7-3 TGTGCCAGCAGCTTACAGGAGAGGGCTACGCAGTATTTT CASSLQERATQYF
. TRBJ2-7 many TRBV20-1 TGCAGTGCTAGAGATGGTTCCGGCTCCTACGAGCAGTACTTC CSARDGSGSYEQYF
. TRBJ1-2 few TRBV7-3 TGTGCCAGCAGCCCCGGGGGCACGGGGAGGGATCATGGCTACACCTTC CASSPGGTGRDHGYTF
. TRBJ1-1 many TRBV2 TGTGCCAGCGGGACTGGGACGCCGAACACTGAAGCTTTCTTT CASGTGTPNTEAFF